Shown below are 4 T cell receptor beta chains from a single sample sequenced in a study of spatial heterogeneity in lung cancer. Specified time point: sample taken at primary tumor resection. TCRdb re-derived calls from the 5' RACE reads in MiXCR, one entry per CDR3 protein. The data show tens of thousands of distinct CDR3 sequences, approximately 15% seen once. Sequences were derived from PBMCs, sampled at surgery. The receptors derive from a male donor with early-stage non-small cell lung cancer.

Judged by abundance, this clonotype is medium-sized (0.01 to 0.1%). The V and J genes are TRBV27 and TRBJ2-7; TRBD1 might be the D (5 bases). Trimming removed 3 bases from V and 0 bases from J, with 12 bases in between. The CDR3 extends over 15 amino acids. CDR1 MNHEY and CDR2 SMNVEV come from the germline V gene (reference sequence). The CDR3 DNA reads TGTGCCAGCAGTTTGTCCATACAGGCCTCCTACGAGCAGTACTTC. Amino acid sequence: CASSLSIQASYEQYF.

Comments on this clonotype: A much bigger clone sits one base away, suggesting this may be a read error. This chain uses TRBV6-6 with TRBJ2-3; 7 bases are a match to TRBD2. Germline trimming cut 8 bases from V and 4 bases from J; bases unmatched to any gene: 6. The length of the CDR3 is 13 residues. CDR1 is MNHNY, CDR2 SVGAGI, per germline (reference sequence). CDR3 sequence: CASLRAGADTQYF. CDR3 bases: TGTGCCAGCCTCAGGGCGGGGGCAGATACGCAGTATTTT.

Notes on this clonotype: One base away lies a much larger clone, so this may be a sequencing read error. The rearrangement joins TRBV27 to TRBJ2-7; 8 positions agree with TRBD1. Germline loops: CDR1 MNHEY, CDR2 SMNVEV (reference sequence). Germline trimming cut 5 bases from V and 3 bases from J; bases unmatched to any gene: 9. This CDR3 is built from 15 residues. The CDR3 region is CASSARTGSFYEQYF. Written as DNA, the CDR3 is TGTGCCAGCAGTGCCAGGACAGGGTCTTTCTACGAGCAGTACTTC.

This clonotype counts as medium-sized (0.01 to 0.1%). The J gene is TRBJ2-1, the V gene TRBV11-2; 7 bases are a match to TRBD2. Unmatched junction bases numbered 9, after V lost 2 bases and J lost 8 bases. The CDR3 loop spans 15 amino acids. Germline V gives CDR1 SGHAT, CDR2 FQNNGV. CDR3 nucleotides: TGTGCCAGCAGCTTACCAGCGGGGCTCCCCCATGAGCAGTTCTTC. Its protein product is CASSLPAGLPHEQFF.